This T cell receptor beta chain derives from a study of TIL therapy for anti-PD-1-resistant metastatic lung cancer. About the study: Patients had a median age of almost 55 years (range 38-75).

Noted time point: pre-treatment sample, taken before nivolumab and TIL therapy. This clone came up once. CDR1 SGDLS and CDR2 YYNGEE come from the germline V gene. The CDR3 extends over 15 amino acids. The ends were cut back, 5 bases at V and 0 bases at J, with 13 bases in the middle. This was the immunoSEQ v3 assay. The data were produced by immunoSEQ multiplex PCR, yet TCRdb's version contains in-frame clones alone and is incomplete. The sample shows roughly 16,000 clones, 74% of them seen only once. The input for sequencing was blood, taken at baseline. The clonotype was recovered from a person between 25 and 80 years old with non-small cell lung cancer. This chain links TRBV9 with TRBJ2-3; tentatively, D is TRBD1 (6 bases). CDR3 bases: TGTGCCAGCAGTCCCGGGACAACTAGCACAGATACGCAGTATTTT. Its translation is CASSPGTTSTDTQYF.